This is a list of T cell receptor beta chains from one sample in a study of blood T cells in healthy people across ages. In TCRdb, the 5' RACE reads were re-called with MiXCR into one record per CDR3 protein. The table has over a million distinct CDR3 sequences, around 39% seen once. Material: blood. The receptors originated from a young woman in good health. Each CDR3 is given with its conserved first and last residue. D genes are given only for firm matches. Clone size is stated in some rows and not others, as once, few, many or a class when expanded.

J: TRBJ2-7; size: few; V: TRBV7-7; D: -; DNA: TGTGCTAGCAGCTTCGGGGTGAGGGCCTACGAGCAGTACTTC; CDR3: CASSFGVRAYEQYF
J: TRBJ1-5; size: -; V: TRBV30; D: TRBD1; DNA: TGTGCCTGGGCGGGACAGGGCGGTCAGCCCCAGCATTTT; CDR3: CAWAGQGGQPQHF
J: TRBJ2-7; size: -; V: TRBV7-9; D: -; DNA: TGTGCCGGCAGCCTTACTTTAGCCTACGAGCAGTACTTC; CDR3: CAGSLTLAYEQYF
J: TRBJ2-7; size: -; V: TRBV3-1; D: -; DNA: TGTGCCAGCAGCCAATCCAGGGCCGAGCAGTACTTC; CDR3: CASSQSRAEQYF
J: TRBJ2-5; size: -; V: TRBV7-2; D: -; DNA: TGTGCCAGCAGCTTAGGAGGTCACAGGGCTGAGACCCAGTACTTC; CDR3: CASSLGGHRAETQYF
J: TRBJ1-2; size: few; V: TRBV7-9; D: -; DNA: TGTGCCAGCACCCAGGGTAGAGGCTACACCTTC; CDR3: CASTQGRGYTF
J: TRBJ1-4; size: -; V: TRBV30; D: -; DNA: TGTGCCTGGAGGGGAGGTCCGAGTGAAAAACTGTTTTTT; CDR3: CAWRGGPSEKLFF
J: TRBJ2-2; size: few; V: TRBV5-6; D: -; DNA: TGTGCCAGCAGCTTAAACAAAAACACCGGGGAGCTGTTTTTT; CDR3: CASSLNKNTGELFF
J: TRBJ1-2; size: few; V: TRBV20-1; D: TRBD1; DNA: TGCAGTGCTAGAGCCCTCGGCAGGGGGCACTACTATGGCTACACCTTC; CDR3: CSARALGRGHYYGYTF
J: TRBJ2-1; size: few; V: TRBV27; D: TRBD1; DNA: TGTGCCAGCAGTCTCCTTGACAGGGGTGGCTACAATGAGCAGTTCTTC; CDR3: CASSLLDRGGYNEQFF
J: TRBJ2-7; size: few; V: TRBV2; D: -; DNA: TGTGCCAGCAGTGAACGGGGTACCCTATACGAGCAGTACTTC; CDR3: CASSERGTLYEQYF
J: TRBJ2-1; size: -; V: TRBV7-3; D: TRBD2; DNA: TGTGCCAGCAGCTCGCCTATAGGTGGCGGGGGGTCCTACAATGAGCAGTTCTTC; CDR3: CASSSPIGGGGSYNEQFF
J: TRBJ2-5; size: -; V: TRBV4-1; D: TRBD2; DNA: TGCGCCAGCAGTCCCCGTGTAGCGGGGGTTCCCGAGACCCAGTACTTC; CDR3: CASSPRVAGVPETQYF
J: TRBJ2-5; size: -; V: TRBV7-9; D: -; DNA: TGTGCCAGCAGCCCTGACAGGACCCTAGAGACCCAGTACTTC; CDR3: CASSPDRTLETQYF
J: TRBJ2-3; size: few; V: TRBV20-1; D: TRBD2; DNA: TGCAGTGCTAGAGGCCGGGACTACACAGATACGCAGTATTTT; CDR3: CSARGRDYTDTQYF
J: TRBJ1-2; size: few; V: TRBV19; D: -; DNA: TGTGCCAGTAGAAGGGGAATAGGCTACACCTTC; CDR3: CASRRGIGYTF
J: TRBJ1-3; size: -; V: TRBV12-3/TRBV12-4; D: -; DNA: TGTGCCAGCAGTTTTAGGCAGACTAACTCTGGAAACACCATATATTTT; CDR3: CASSFRQTNSGNTIYF
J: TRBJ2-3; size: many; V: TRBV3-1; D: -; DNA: TGCGCCAGCAGCCAATCAGCAGATACGCAGTATTTT; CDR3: CASSQSADTQYF
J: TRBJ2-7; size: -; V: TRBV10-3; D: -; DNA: TGTGCCATCAGTGATTTGATGGCCGGTACCTACGAGCAGTACTTC; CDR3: CAISDLMAGTYEQYF
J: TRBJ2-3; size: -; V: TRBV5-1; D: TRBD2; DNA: TGCGCCAGCAGCTGGTTTAGCGGGGGCGCAGATACGCAGTATTTT; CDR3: CASSWFSGGADTQYF
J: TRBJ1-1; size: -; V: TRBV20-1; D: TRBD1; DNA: TGCAGTGCTAGACCACGGGACAGGGGCATGAACACTGAAGCTTTCTTT; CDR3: CSARPRDRGMNTEAFF
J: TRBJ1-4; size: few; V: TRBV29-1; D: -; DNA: TGCAGCGTTGATGTGGGAACTAATGAAAAACTGTTTTTT; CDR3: CSVDVGTNEKLFF
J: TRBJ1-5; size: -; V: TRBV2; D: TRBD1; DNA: TGTGCCAGCACTGGGGGCTCCGACAGGGAACATAGCAATCAGCCCCAGCATTTT; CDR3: CASTGGSDREHSNQPQHF
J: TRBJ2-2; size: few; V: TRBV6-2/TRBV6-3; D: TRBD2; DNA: TGTGCCAGCTCTACAAGCGGGGGAGTCACCGGGGAGCTGTTTTTT; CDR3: CASSTSGGVTGELFF
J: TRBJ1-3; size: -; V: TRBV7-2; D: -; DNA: TGTGCCAGCAGCTTAGCCAGGGGTGGAAACACCATATATTTT; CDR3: CASSLARGGNTIYF
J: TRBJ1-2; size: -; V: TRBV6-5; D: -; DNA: TGTGCCAGCAGTTACTCGAACACCTATGGCTACACCTTC; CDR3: CASSYSNTYGYTF
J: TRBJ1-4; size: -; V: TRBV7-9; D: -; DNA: TGTGCCAGCAGCTTAGCGCTCGGGGATGAAAAACTGTTTTTT; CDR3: CASSLALGDEKLFF
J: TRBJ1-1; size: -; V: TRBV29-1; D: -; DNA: TGCAGCGTTTCCCGGGTGAACACTGAAGCTTTCTTT; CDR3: CSVSRVNTEAFF
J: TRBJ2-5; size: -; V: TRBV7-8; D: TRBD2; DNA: TGTGCCAGCAGCTTAGGGCGGGGGGGTCAAGAGACCCAGTACTTC; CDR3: CASSLGRGGQETQYF
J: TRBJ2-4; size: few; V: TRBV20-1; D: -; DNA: TGCAGTGCTATATTGGGAGCCAAAAACATTCAGTACTTC; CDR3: CSAILGAKNIQYF
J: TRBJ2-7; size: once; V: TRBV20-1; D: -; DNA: TGCAGCCCGATGGGGGGCGACTACTCCTACAATGAGCAGTACTTC; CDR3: CSPMGGDYSYNEQYF
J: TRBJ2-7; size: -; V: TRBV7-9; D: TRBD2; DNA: TGTGCCAGCAGTCATCGCCAGCGGGAGCCCCTCTTTCGTTCCTACAATGAGCAGTACTTC; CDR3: CASSHRQREPLFRSYNEQYF
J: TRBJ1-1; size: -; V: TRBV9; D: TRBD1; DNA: TGTGCCAGCAGCGTAGCCTCAATCCCTGGGACAGGGGCCAAGAACACTGAAGCTTTCTTT; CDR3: CASSVASIPGTGAKNTEAFF
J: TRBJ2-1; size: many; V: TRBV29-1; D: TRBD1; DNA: TGCAGCGTTGAAGAAAGACAGGGTAATGAGCAGTTCTTC; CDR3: CSVEERQGNEQFF
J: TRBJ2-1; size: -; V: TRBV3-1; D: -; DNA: TGTGCCAGCCAATACTCCTACAATGAGCAGTTCTTC; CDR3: CASQYSYNEQFF
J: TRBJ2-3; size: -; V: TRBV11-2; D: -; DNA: TGTGCCAGCAGCTTAGTGGGGGGCCCAGGCACAGATACGCAGTATTTT; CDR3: CASSLVGGPGTDTQYF
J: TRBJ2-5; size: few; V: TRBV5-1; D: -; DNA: TGCGCCAGCAGCCTGACGGATATTCAAGAGACCCAGTACTTC; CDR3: CASSLTDIQETQYF
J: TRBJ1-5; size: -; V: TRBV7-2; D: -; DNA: TGTGCCAGCAGCTTAGCGGGACAAGTCACTCAGCCCCAGCATTTT; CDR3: CASSLAGQVTQPQHF
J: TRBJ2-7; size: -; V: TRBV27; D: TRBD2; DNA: TGTGCCAGCAGTTTAGTAGCGGGAGGGGTCCCCTACGAGCAGTACTTC; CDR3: CASSLVAGGVPYEQYF
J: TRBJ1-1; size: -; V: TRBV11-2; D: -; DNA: TGTGCCAGCAGCTTAATGGGAGTCTCACCCAACACTGAAGCTTTCTTT; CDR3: CASSLMGVSPNTEAFF
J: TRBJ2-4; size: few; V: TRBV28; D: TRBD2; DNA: TGTGCCAGCGTTACTACTAGCGGGGGTTCATCGGAGTACTTC; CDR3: CASVTTSGGSSEYF
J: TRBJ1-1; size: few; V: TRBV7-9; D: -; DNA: TGTGCCAGCAGCTTAGTCCCCAGCAGGAACACTGAAGCTTTCTTT; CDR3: CASSLVPSRNTEAFF